This T cell receptor (beta chain) was profiled in a study of T-cell memory formation after mild COVID-19. Overall study results and limits: Certain responding clones were present in pre-infection memory, suggesting participation of cross-reactive memory. Contracting CD4+ clones sat mainly in CM and EM; CD8+ in EMRA.

TCRdb reprocessed the 5' RACE reads with MiXCR, giving one entry per CDR3 protein. The sample has tens of thousands of distinct CDR3 sequences, over 15% seen once. Comment on this clonotype: What it binds is not known.

V was clipped by 1 base and J by 2 bases, with 9 bases between them. CDR1 and CDR2 (germline): LGHNA, YNFKEQ. This CDR3 contains 15 residues. The specimen sequenced was PBMCs or a T cell subset sorted from them (not recorded which). This sequence was found in an adult woman who had mild COVID-19 (a few samples of this study predate the infection). Cell type and time point are not known. The gene calls are TRBV4-2 and TRBJ2-1; D is possibly TRBD2 (5 bases). CDR3 residues: CASSQGSDPYNEQFF. The CDR3 nucleotides are TGTGCCAGCAGCCAAGGTAGCGATCCCTACAATGAGCAGTTCTTC.